This T cell receptor (beta chain) was captured by sequencing in a study of blood T cells in healthy people across ages. This clonotype appeared a few times. The antigen is not known. The CDR3 is made up of 14 amino acids. V gave up 6 bases and J gave up 2 bases, with 13 bases separating them. Germline values: CDR1 SQVTM, CDR2 ANQGSEA. Points from the study as a whole: Investigators viewed diversity estimates from one million T cells as underestimates, the study reported. A roughly linear age-dependent decrease characterized TCR beta diversity per million T cells.

It was with a sample-barcoded 5' primer and a J-beta primer mix that a second PCR of about 6 to 12 cycles was run. Through a template-switch adaptor with 12 random nucleotides, each cDNA molecule received a tag. TCRdb fed the 5' RACE reads into MiXCR, producing one record per CDR3 protein. The sample contains about 1.4 million distinct CDR3 sequences, approximately 59% of which appear only once. The sample taken for sequencing was blood. The V and J genes are TRBV29-1 and TRBJ2-2; D unclear. This TCR was recovered from a man between 18 and 29 years old in good health. The CDR3 nucleotides are TGCAGCGTCGGGTTAGGGTTAAACACCGGGGAGCTGTTTTTT. It codes for CSVGLGLNTGELFF.